This T cell receptor beta chain was found in a study of blood T cell repertoires in COVID-19. In the study overall: Specimens from acute and convalescent COVID-19 originated in the United States, Italy and Spain.

Trimming removed 6 bases from V and 5 bases from J; junction bases left unmatched: 8. The CDR3 length is 14 residues. Per germline, CDR1 MDHEN and CDR2 SYDVKM. Cohort 3 recovered donors had two negative PCRs, clearance, or symptom resolution. Generated by immunoSEQ multiplex PCR, the TCRdb table keeps only in-frame clones and is missing some. The data show fewer than 250,000 clones, with 70% to 90% seen just once and roughly 10% held by the top ten. The chain is built from TRBV28 and TRBJ1-2; 8 bases align to TRBD1. The sequencing input was PBMCs or T cells enriched from blood (not recorded which). This sequence was found in a man aged 30 to 45 who had recovered from COVID-19. The CDR3 loop reads CASSETGAMYGYTF. In nucleotides, the CDR3 is TGTGCCAGCAGCGAGACAGGGGCGATGTATGGCTACACCTTC.